In its sample, the clone carrying this T cell receptor (beta chain) was seen once. Its target is unknown. Treatment denoted: 15 to 20 received Ad26.COV2.S at low or high dose, single or two shots; 5 received placebo; per-sample allocation not given. Each sample was drawn 63 days after the first injection (of vaccine or placebo). The data were produced by immunoSEQ multiplex PCR, yet TCRdb's version contains in-frame clones alone and is incomplete. Of 300,000 to 350,000 clones listed, roughly 90% are singletons. The data derive from a study of Ad26.COV2.S vaccination and SARS-CoV-2 variants. At the level of the study: Donor got 5x10^10 or 1x10^11 viral particles of Ad26.COV2.S.

Study outcomes and limitations: Breadth of non-spike TCRs did not differ between vaccinees and placebo recipients. Ad26.COV2.S recipients had broader spike-specific TCRs (P = 0.0014). Reports say spike-specific CD8+ and CD4+ T cell responses covered substantial breadth after vaccination.

CDR1 is ENHRY, CDR2 SYGVKD, per germline. The CDR3 is 15 residues long. J gave up 3 bases and V 4 bases, and 7 bases lay outside the gene matches. The specimen was peripheral blood, collected in a trial of Ad26.COV2.S vaccine versus placebo. The sequence was collected from a person aged 18-60 years who received the Ad26.COV2.S COVID-19 vaccine or a placebo. The rearrangement joins TRBV10-3 to TRBJ2-7, with 9 bases aligning to TRBD1. In DNA, the CDR3 is TGTGCCATCAGTGGTATACTGGGACAGGGCTACGAGCAGTACTTC. Protein sequence: CAISGILGQGYEQYF.